This T cell receptor beta chain was recorded in a study of blood T cell repertoires in COVID-19. Profiled with immunoSEQ multiplex PCR; TCRdb holds only in-frame clones, not every one. The sample contains under 250,000 clones, about 90% of which appear only once. This CDR3 comprises 13 residues. Per germline, CDR1 LNHDA and CDR2 SQIVND (reference sequence). With 3 bases removed from V and 10 bases from J, the gap between germline ends came to 12 bases. The receptor's source is a man aged 25-45 years with COVID-19, enrolled during active disease. The chain has TRBV19 and TRBJ2-2; D uncertain. The sequenced sample consisted of peripheral blood. The CDR3 region has the DNA TGTGCCAGTAGTATTCCTGGCTTATTGGAGCTGTTTTTT. Translated, it gives CASSIPGLLELFF. The full variable domain, with the rest looked up from reference TRBV19 and TRBJ2-2, is DGGITQSPKYLFRKEGQNVTLSCEQNLNHDAMYWYRQDPGQGLRLIYYSQIVNDFQKGDIAEGYSVSREKKESFPLTVTSAQKNPTAFYLCASSIPGLLELFFGEGSRLTVL.